The next 21 T cell receptor beta chains were all read from a single sample in a study of shared clonotypes between healthy human individuals. Produced via immunoSEQ multiplex PCR; TCRdb's table is partial and in-frame only. The sample consists of 1,400,000 or so clones, roughly 98.5% of them appearing once. The sample taken for sequencing was naive CD4+ T cells sorted from blood. Subset here: CD45RA+ positively selected. The receptors originated from a man aged 25-40 years in good health.

The chain recombines TRBV7-2 with TRBJ2-1; TRBD2 might be the D (5 bases). The CDR3 is 15 amino acids. Trimming removed 3 bases from V and 4 bases from J, with 13 bases in between. CDR1 and CDR2 (germline): SGHTA, FQGNSA. The CDR3 nucleotides are TGTGCCAGCAGCTTGGACTCCTTTCCTTACAATGAGCAGTTCTTC. It yields the protein CASSLDSFPYNEQFF.

The chain combines TRBV20-1 with TRBJ2-3; 9 nucleotides agree with TRBD2. This CDR3 has 11 amino acids. In germline, CDR1 is DFQATT, CDR2 SNEGSKA (reference sequence). After removal of 5 bases from V and 8 bases from J, the junction contained 2 bases not matched to a gene. CDR3 sequence: CSAGTSLTQYF. The CDR3 DNA follows: TGCAGTGCTGGGACTAGCCTTACGCAGTATTTT.

This sequence joins TRBV20-1 and TRBJ2-1; D is uncertain. Germline loops: CDR1 DFQATT, CDR2 SNEGSKA (reference sequence). CDR3 size: 11 residues. V was trimmed by 1 base and J by 8 bases, leaving 6 bases between them. CDR3 bases: TGCAGTGCTAGAGGGTTCGATGAGCAGTTCTTC. Its translation: CSARGFDEQFF.

The V gene is TRBV18, the J gene TRBJ2-4, with a possible D match to TRBD1 (6 bases). This CDR3 is built from 15 residues. Germline CDR1 and CDR2: KGHSH and LQKENI. V gave up 5 bases and J gave up 0 bases, with 11 bases separating them. The DNA of the CDR3 is TGTGCCAGCTCAGAGGGGGACCTAGCCAAAAACATTCAGTACTTC. It translates to CASSEGDLAKNIQYF.

The gene calls are TRBV29-1 and TRBJ1-2; D remains ambiguous. The V and J ends lost 5 bases and 7 bases respectively, with 14 bases between them. Germline assignment: CDR1 SQVTM and CDR2 ANQGSEA. This CDR3 has 12 amino acids. The CDR3 coding sequence is TGCAGCGTTTTTCAGGTCCGGGGTGGCTACACCTTC. The encoded protein is CSVFQVRGGYTF.

The rearrangement uses TRBV19 and TRBJ1-5, with 9 bases identical to TRBD1. This CDR3 contains 15 residues. The V gene's germline CDR1 is LNHDA and CDR2 SQIVND (reference sequence). V gave up 7 bases and J gave up 5 bases; unmatched junction bases: 9. CDR3 residues: CASTPDRGSYQPQHF. The CDR3 DNA follows: TGTGCCAGTACCCCGGACAGGGGTTCATATCAGCCCCAGCATTTT.

This chain uses TRBV28 with TRBJ1-2; no clear D gene. Trimming took off 6 bases at V and 4 bases at J, with 9 bases between the two ends. This CDR3 is 12 amino acids long. Germline V lookup: CDR1 MDHEN, CDR2 SYDVKM. Here the CDR3 DNA reads TGTGCCAGCAGAAACAGCGGCTATGGCTACACCTTC. Translating gives CASRNSGYGYTF.

With regard to this clone: This same CDR3 is encoded by further DNA sequences in the sample. This rearrangement joins TRBV5-1 to TRBJ2-7, with D perhaps matching TRBD2 (6 bases). The germline CDR1 and CDR2 sequences are SGHRS and YFSETQ. V shed 2 bases and J shed 0 bases, with 12 bases lying between them. The CDR3 contains 15 residues. The CDR3 is CASSFTSGSSYEQYF. The CDR3 nucleotides read TGCGCCAGCAGCTTTACCTCCGGGAGCTCCTACGAGCAGTACTTC.

The chain couples TRBV28 to TRBJ2-5, with no clear D. There are 14 residues in the CDR3. The germline CDR1 and CDR2 sequences are MDHEN and SYDVKM. The V end lost 8 bases, the J end lost 5 bases, and 18 bases lay between the germline ends. The CDR3 spells CASSQATSWETQYF. CDR3 nucleotides: TGTGCCAGCTCTCAGGCGACCTCTTGGGAGACCCAGTACTTC.

In the case of this clone: Other DNA sequences from this sample encode an identical CDR3 as well. This chain joins TRBV15 and TRBJ1-5; no reliable D call. The germline V and J ends were trimmed by 3 bases and 7 bases, with 13 bases remaining between them. Looked up from germline, CDR1 is LNHNV and CDR2 is YYDKDF (reference sequence). The CDR3 is made up of 14 amino acids. CDR3 sequence reads: CATSRGGLGQPQHF. The CDR3 DNA reads TGTGCCACCAGCAGGGGCGGCCTTGGGCAGCCCCAGCATTTT. Full variable domain (outside the CDR3, taken from reference TRBV15 and TRBJ1-5): DAMVIQNPRYQVTQFGKPVTLSCSQTLNHNVMYWYQQKSSQAPKLLFHYYDKDFNNEADTPDNFQSRRPNTSFCFLDIRSPGLGDTAMYLCATSRGGLGQPQHFGDGTRLSIL.

The gene calls are TRBV7-2 and TRBJ2-1; 8 nucleotides align to TRBD2. V trimming: 2 bases; J trimming: 7 bases; junction bases outside the gene matches: 7. The CDR3 spans 15 residues. The V gene's germline CDR1 is SGHTA and CDR2 FQGNSA. CDR3 sequence reads: CASSLTGGPGNEQFF. DNA for the CDR3: TGTGCCAGCAGCTTAACGGGAGGGCCGGGGAATGAGCAGTTCTTC.

The chain is built from TRBV6-1 and TRBJ2-7; maybe TRBD2 (5 bases). Trimming took off 6 bases at V and 0 bases at J, with 12 bases between the two ends. Looked up from germline, CDR1 is MNHNS and CDR2 is SASEGT. This CDR3 has 14 amino acids. CDR3 coding DNA: TGTGCCAGCAGCACCGGGGATCGCTCCTACGAGCAGTACTTC. It encodes CASSTGDRSYEQYF.

V gene TRBV5-1 combines with J gene TRBJ2-1; the D gene is possibly TRBD2 (5 bases). The CDR3 sequence is 14 residues long. Trimming took 3 bases from V and 8 from J, leaving 15 bases between them. CDR1 and CDR2 (germline): SGHRS, YFSETQ. CDR3 loop: CASSWPLTRDEQFF. CDR3 sequence (DNA): TGCGCCAGCAGCTGGCCCCTCACTAGAGATGAGCAGTTCTTC.

Remarks on this clone: The identical CDR3 is also encoded by other nucleotide sequences in the sample. The chain links TRBV19 to TRBJ1-2; 8 positions agree with TRBD1. This CDR3 is 13 amino acids long. Losses at the gene ends were 4 bases for V and 4 bases for J; bases not matched to a gene: 2. Germline assignment: CDR1 LNHDA and CDR2 SQIVND (reference sequence). CDR3 nucleotide sequence: TGTGCCAGTAGTAAAACAGGGGGCTATGGCTACACCTTC. Translating it yields CASSKTGGYGYTF.

The V gene is TRBV5-4, the J gene TRBJ1-4, with D possibly matching TRBD1 (6 bases). The V end lost 4 bases, the J end lost 8 bases, and 15 bases lay between the germline ends. Germline V gene data show CDR1 as SGHNT and CDR2 as YYREEE (reference sequence). This CDR3 is built from 14 residues. DNA of the CDR3: TGTGCCAGCAGCCTGGGGAGGGGGAGGGAAAAACTGTTTTTT. Encoded protein: CASSLGRGREKLFF.

This clone has a single count. The chain couples TRBV25-1 to TRBJ2-7; 9 positions match TRBD1. J was trimmed by 6 bases and V by 3 bases; bases with no gene match: 9. From germline, CDR1 is MGHDK and CDR2 SYGVNS. The CDR3 extends over 15 amino acids. CDR3 region: CASSDPGTGLVEQYF. CDR3 sequence (DNA): TGTGCCAGCAGTGATCCCGGGACAGGGTTAGTCGAGCAGTACTTC.

DNA of the CDR3: TGCGCCAGCAGCCTCAGACAGGGAGGGGGCCAAGAGACCCAGTACTTC. This encodes CASSLRQGGGQETQYF. The genes are TRBV5-1 and TRBJ2-5; perhaps D is TRBD1 or TRBD2 (7 bases each). V shed 4 bases and J shed 1 base, with 17 bases lying between them. The CDR3 covers 16 residues. Looked up from germline, CDR1 is SGHRS and CDR2 is YFSETQ.

J is TRBJ2-7 and V is TRBV14; 11 bases match TRBD2. Germline V gives CDR1 SGHDN, CDR2 FVKESK. CDR3 length: 16 residues. V shed 0 bases and J 3 bases; nucleotides not matched to a gene: 4. The CDR3 coding sequence is TGTGCCAGCAGCCAAGATTCACTAGCGGGGGACTACGAGCAGTACTTC. Protein: CASSQDSLAGDYEQYF.

The chain couples TRBV19 to TRBJ2-3, with D uncertain. This CDR3 is built from 15 residues. The germline V gene encodes CDR1 LNHDA and CDR2 SQIVND (reference sequence). Trimming took 3 bases from V and 0 from J, leaving 10 bases between them. The CDR3 region is CASSIDGSSTDTQYF. Here the CDR3 DNA reads TGTGCCAGTAGTATTGACGGCTCTAGCACAGATACGCAGTATTTT. Variable domain in full (rest from reference TRBV19 and TRBJ2-3): DGGITQSPKYLFRKEGQNVTLSCEQNLNHDAMYWYRQDPGQGLRLIYYSQIVNDFQKGDIAEGYSVSREKKESFPLTVTSAQKNPTAFYLCASSIDGSSTDTQYFGPGTRLTVL.

This chain joins TRBV28 and TRBJ2-3, with TRBD2 identical over 9 bases. Germline values: CDR1 MDHEN, CDR2 SYDVKM. After removal of 5 bases from V and 4 bases from J, the junction contained 7 bases not matched to a gene. The CDR3 loop spans 15 amino acids. The CDR3 is CASSGGRAGADTQYF. CDR3 DNA sequence: TGTGCCAGCAGTGGCGGGAGGGCCGGGGCAGATACGCAGTATTTT.

The chain uses TRBV7-2 and TRBJ2-3, with no clear D. Germline CDR1 and CDR2: SGHTA and FQGNSA. Trimming removed 5 bases at V and 0 bases at J, with 9 bases between. The CDR3 extends over 14 amino acids. The CDR3 coding sequence is TGTGCCAGCAGCCGACAAGCTAGCACAGATACGCAGTATTTT. This encodes CASSRQASTDTQYF.